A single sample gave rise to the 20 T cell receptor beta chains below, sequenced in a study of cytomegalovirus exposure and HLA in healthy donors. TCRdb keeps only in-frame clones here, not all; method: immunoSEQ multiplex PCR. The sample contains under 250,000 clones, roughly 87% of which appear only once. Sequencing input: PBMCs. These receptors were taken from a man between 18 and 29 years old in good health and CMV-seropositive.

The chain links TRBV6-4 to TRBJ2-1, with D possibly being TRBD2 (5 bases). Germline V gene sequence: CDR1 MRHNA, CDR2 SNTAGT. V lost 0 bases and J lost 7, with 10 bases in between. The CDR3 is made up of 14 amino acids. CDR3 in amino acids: CASSDSRTQNEQFF. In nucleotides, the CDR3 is TGTGCCAGCAGTGACTCCCGGACTCAAAATGAGCAGTTCTTC.

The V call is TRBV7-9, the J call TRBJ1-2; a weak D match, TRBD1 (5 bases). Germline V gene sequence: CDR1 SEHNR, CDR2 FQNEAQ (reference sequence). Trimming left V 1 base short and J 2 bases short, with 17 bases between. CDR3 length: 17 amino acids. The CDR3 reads CASSLVVGGRGNYGYTF. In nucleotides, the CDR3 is TGTGCCAGCAGCTTAGTCGTCGGGGGACGAGGAAACTATGGCTACACCTTC.

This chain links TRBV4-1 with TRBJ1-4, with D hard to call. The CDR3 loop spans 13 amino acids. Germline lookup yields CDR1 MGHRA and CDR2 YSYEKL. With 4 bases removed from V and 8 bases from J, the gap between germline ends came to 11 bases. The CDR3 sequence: CASSPLRREKLFF. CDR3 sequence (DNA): TGCGCCAGCAGCCCCCTGCGTCGGGAAAAACTGTTTTTT.

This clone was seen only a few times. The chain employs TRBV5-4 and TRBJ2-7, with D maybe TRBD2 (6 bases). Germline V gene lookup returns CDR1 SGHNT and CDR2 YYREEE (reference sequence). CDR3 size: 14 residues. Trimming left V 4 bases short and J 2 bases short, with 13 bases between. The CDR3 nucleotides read TGTGCCAGCAGCGTCGCCGGGACTCCCTACGAGCAGTACTTC. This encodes CASSVAGTPYEQYF.

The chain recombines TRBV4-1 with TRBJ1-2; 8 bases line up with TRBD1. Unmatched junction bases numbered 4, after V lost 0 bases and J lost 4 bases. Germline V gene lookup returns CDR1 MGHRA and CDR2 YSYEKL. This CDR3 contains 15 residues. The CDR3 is CASSQDGQGGYGYTF. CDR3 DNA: TGCGCCAGCAGCCAAGACGGACAGGGAGGCTATGGCTACACCTTC.

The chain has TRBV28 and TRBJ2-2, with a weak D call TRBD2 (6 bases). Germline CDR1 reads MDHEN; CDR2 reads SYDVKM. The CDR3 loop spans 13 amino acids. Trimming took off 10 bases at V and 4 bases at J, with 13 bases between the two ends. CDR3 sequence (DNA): TGTGCCACCCAGACTAGACCCACCGGGGAGCTGTTTTTT. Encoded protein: CATQTRPTGELFF.

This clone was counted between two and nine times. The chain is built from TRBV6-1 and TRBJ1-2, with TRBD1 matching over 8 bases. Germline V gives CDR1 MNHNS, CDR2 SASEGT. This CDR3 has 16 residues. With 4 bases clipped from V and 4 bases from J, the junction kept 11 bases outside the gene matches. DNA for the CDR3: TGTGCCAGCAGTGTGTTTGAGGACAGGGTGCTCTATGGCTACACCTTC. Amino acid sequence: CASSVFEDRVLYGYTF.

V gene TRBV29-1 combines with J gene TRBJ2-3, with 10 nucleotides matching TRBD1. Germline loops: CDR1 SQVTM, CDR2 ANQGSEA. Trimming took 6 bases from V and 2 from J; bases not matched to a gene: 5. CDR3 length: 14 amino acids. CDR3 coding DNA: TGCAGCGTGGGGGACAGGGGACCCACAGATACGCAGTATTTT. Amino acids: CSVGDRGPTDTQYF.

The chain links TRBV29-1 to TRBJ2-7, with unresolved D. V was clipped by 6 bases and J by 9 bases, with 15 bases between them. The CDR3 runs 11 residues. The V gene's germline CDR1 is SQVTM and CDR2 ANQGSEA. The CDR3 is CSVPSVLGQYF. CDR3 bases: TGCAGCGTCCCCTCGGTCTTGGGGCAGTACTTC.

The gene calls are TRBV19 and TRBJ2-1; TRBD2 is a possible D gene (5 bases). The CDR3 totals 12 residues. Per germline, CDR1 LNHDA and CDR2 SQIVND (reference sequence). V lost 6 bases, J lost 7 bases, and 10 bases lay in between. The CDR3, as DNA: TGTGCCAGTAGCCTTGGGAGAAATGAGCAGTTCTTC. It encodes CASSLGRNEQFF. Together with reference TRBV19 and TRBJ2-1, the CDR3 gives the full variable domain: DGGITQSPKYLFRKEGQNVTLSCEQNLNHDAMYWYRQDPGQGLRLIYYSQIVNDFQKGDIAEGYSVSREKKESFPLTVTSAQKNPTAFYLCASSLGRNEQFFGPGTRLTVL.

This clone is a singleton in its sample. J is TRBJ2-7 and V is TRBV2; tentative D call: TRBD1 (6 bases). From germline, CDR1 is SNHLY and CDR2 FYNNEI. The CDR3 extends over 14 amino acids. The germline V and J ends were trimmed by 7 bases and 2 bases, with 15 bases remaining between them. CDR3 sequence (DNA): TGTGCCAGCACTCCGAGGACAGTGACCTACGAGCAGTACTTC. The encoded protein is CASTPRTVTYEQYF.

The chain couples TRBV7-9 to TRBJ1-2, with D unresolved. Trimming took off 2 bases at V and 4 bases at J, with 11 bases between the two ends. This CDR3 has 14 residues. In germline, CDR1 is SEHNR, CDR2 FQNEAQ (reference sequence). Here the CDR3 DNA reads TGTGCCAGCAGCTTACGTATAGGCCTCTATGGCTACACCTTC. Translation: CASSLRIGLYGYTF. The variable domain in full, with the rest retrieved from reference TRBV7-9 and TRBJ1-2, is DTGVSQNPRHKITKRGQNVTFRCDPISEHNRLYWYRQTLGQGPEFLTYFQNEAQLEKSRLLSDRFSAERPKGSFSTLEIQRTEQGDSAMYLCASSLRIGLYGYTFGSGTRLTVV.

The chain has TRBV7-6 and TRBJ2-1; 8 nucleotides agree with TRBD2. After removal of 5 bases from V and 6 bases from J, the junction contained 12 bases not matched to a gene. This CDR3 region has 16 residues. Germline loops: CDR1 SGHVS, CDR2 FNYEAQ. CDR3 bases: TGTGCCAGCAGCCTTAATGGCCTAGCGGGCAGCAATGAGCAGTTCTTC. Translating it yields CASSLNGLAGSNEQFF.

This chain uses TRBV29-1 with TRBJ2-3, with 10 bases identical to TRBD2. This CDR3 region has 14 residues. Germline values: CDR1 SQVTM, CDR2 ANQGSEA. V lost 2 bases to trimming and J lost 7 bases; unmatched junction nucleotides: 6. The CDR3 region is CSVETAGGDYTQYF. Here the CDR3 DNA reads TGCAGCGTTGAAACAGCGGGAGGGGACTATACGCAGTATTTT.

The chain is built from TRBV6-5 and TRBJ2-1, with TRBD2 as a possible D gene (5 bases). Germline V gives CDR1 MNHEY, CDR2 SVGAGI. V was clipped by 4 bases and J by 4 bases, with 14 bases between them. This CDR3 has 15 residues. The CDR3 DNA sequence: TGTGCCAGCAGTTCCCCCGAGCGGAGATACAATGAGCAGTTCTTC. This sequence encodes CASSSPERRYNEQFF.

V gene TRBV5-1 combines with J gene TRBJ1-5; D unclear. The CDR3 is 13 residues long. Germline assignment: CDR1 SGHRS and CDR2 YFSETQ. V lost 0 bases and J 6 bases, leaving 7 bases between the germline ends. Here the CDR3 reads CASSLEGSQPQHF. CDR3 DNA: TGCGCCAGCAGCTTGGAAGGTAGTCAGCCCCAGCATTTT.

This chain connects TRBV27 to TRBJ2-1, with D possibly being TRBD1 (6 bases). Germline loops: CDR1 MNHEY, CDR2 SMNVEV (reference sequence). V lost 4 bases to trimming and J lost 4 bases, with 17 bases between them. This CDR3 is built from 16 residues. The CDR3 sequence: CASSSYREFWYNEQFF. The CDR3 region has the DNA TGTGCCAGCAGTTCTTACAGGGAATTCTGGTACAATGAGCAGTTCTTC.

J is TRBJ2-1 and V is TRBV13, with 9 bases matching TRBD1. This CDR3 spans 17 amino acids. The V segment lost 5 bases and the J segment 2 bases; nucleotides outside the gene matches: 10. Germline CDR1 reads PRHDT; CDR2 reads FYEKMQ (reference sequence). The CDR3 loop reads CASSPTGQGVPYNEQFF. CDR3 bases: TGTGCCAGCAGCCCAACGGGACAGGGTGTACCCTACAATGAGCAGTTCTTC.

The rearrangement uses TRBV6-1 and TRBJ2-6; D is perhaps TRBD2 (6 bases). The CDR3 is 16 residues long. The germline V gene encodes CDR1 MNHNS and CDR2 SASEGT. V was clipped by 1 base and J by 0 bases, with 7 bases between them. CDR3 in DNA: TGTGCCAGCAGTGAAGGGAGGGGCTCTGGGGCCAACGTCCTGACTTTC. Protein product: CASSEGRGSGANVLTF.

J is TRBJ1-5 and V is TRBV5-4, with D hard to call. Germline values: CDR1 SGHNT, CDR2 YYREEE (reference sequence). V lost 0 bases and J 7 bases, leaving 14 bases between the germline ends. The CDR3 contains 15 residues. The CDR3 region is CASSLGVGRGQPQHF. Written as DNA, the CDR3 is TGTGCCAGCAGCTTGGGGGTCGGGCGGGGACAGCCCCAGCATTTT.